The T cell receptor beta chain described here comes from a study of T-cell reconstitution after alpha-beta-depleted transplantation in children. Study-wide points: There were reportedly several hundred expanded graft clones from which alpha-beta T cells came about two months after transplant. Newly produced T cells mostly accounted for T-cell counts and diversity one year post-transplant. TCRbeta diversity was high at day 60 in some patients (a result of surviving recipient T cells and thymic progenitors).

The CDR3 extends over 12 amino acids. The V gene's germline CDR1 is SQVTM and CDR2 ANQGSEA. V gave up 6 bases and J gave up 4 bases; unmatched junction bases: 3. TCRbeta library construction was performed incorporating unique molecular identifiers. One entry per CDR3 protein, called by TCRdb with MiXCR from the PCR reads. The sample holds fewer than 750,000 distinct CDR3 sequences, 27% seen once. With regard to this clonotype: What it binds is not known.

The receptor was derived from a boy younger than two with Wiskott-Aldrich syndrome, due to receive a stem cell transplant. The chain uses TRBV29-1 and TRBJ2-4, with 7 bases aligning to TRBD1. The sequencing used PBMCs, collected before TCRalphabeta/CD19-depleted stem cell transplant. The CDR3 loop reads CSVGTVKNIQYF. Here the CDR3 DNA reads TGCAGCGTGGGGACAGTGAAAAACATTCAGTACTTC.